This record looks at one T cell receptor (beta chain) sequence and its context. This clone was seen a single time. What this receptor recognizes is not known. No much larger clone is present one base from it, and per-base qualities are unavailable. The data derive from a study of cytomegalovirus exposure and HLA in healthy donors (dated by TCRdb to the late 2010s). Regarding the study in general: In an earlier analysis of 550 to 750 of the donors, 276 Gb of sequence data and 90 million to 130 million unique TCR beta sequences from about 179 million T cells were reported. Every discovery cohort repertoire had been produced on one sequencing platform. A later analysis re-analyzed previously published TCR beta repertoires from 600 to 850 donors and added high-resolution HLA genotyping to study TCR occurrence patterns. Using immunosequencing, the study profiled T cell repertoires from about 620 subjects and related those repertoires to cytomegalovirus serostatus. An early release that covered roughly 600 HLA-typed donors contained approximately 300 gigabases of sequencing data and around 80 million unique TCR sequences. Among 398 genotyped donors of the cohort, an average of approximately 240,000 unique TCR beta nucleotide sequences was sequenced per donor, of which about 19% were non-productive. Among the roughly 370 genotyped donors, approximately 82% belonged to the genetic ancestry cluster associated with self-reported Caucasian donors. In a later genetic analysis, genome-wide SNP genotypes for about 65% of the 666 donors were used, and that subset was treated as a discovery cohort. The study combined high-throughput TCR immunosequencing, statistical association of individual TCRs with disease status, and machine learning to predict cytomegalovirus infection status. Rather than drawing on any new phenotypic data, the later analysis identified candidate immune exposures from TCR beta sequences and the way those sequences occurred across donors. Several DR-DQ haplotypes were handled as single units for association and clustering because linkage in the cohort was strong. Both class I and class II loci were covered by HLA typing, at four-digit resolution. In an earlier analysis of 550 to 700 of the donors, high-throughput TCR beta sequencing was used to judge whether each TCR beta V gene segment behaved as functional or pseudogenic. The study was designed to test whether signatures of past pathogen exposure could be identified by cataloging public T cell receptors. In addition to the first cohort of approximately 670 subjects, a separate validation cohort of 120 different subjects was used. Donor age, sex, ethnicity and CMV serostatus were compiled together with the repertoire data. The number of donors typed differed by locus, with roughly 620-630 for A, B, C, DRB1 and DQB1, roughly 520 for DQA1, about 610 for DPA1, and some 440 for DPB1. Study-wide conclusions, independent of this receptor: Specific HLA alleles were associated with 15,000 to 20,000 TCR beta sequences at a false discovery rate of 0.05 in a later analysis. Cytomegalovirus status was reported to be diagnosed by the classifier with high specificity and sensitivity in both the original and validation cohorts. Some IMGT-functional V segments, including TRBV6-2 and TRBV6-3, could not be distinguished by the 87-base-pair reads and were therefore excluded. A few of the identified cytomegalovirus-associated TCR beta chains were confirmed in vitro to be specific for cytomegalovirus antigens. This cohort had only TCR beta chains sequenced, and the lack of alpha or paired-chain data limited which features could be detected. Broadly in line with IMGT annotations, most TCR beta V segments showed up in productive rearrangements about 90% or about 30% of the time in an earlier analysis of 450 to 600 of the donors. Roughly uniform sequencing depth across donors was assumed in presence/absence analyses, although this assumption may not hold. In a later analysis, HLA-associated TCR beta chains were found to be more clonally expanded and to have lower generation probabilities than equally common non-associated chains. Because HLA typing was missing for some donors at each locus, association tests included only the typed subset. A later genetic analysis reported fewer N-insertions in productive TCRs among donors in an Asian-associated ancestry cluster than the roughly 620-donor mean. A later analysis reported that several top co-occurrence clusters appeared linked to parvovirus B19, influenza, CMV and Epstein-Barr virus. Because counts were too low, approximately 15 rarely observed V segments, including chromosome 9 orphons, were excluded from the earlier analysis of 587 of the donors. A group of highly shared sequence variants was considered likely to be a technical artifact of the sequencing pipeline. The study listed 150 to 200 TCR beta chains as associated with cytomegalovirus. Strong co-occurrence of HLA alleles, especially DR and DQ, made assigning TCR associations to individual alleles difficult. While some public TCRs were present in many individuals, most TCR sequences turned up only very rarely across donors. A later analysis found that TCR association rates varied across HLA loci, with DRB1 alleles showing the most associated TCRs and HLA-C alleles the fewest. For the cohort, immune exposure information was limited to CMV serostatus. Linkage disequilibrium might explain the correlated functional status among segregating V segments, but an unknown experimental factor could not be ruled out. The authors suggested that the approach could potentially be generalized to other disease states and immunological phenotypes. In a later analysis, most CMV-associated TCR beta chains were found to appear HLA-restricted, with HLA associations seemingly driven largely by CMV exposure. A further reported finding was that TCR beta sequences accurately predicted the HLA-A and HLA-B alleles for most subjects in the first cohort. An association between a missense DCLRE1C variant and V-gene and J-gene trimming of TCR beta chains was found in a later genetic analysis and replicated in an independent cohort.

The cohort was made up of about 670 healthy bone marrow donors. At the time of sampling, every cohort member was nominally healthy, though immune exposures that went unrecorded were likely present. The donor was CMV seronegative and was included in the group of about 350 seronegative cohort members. Every donor gave a peripheral blood sample, and the peripheral blood mononuclear cells from that sample were used for TCR beta sequencing. Genomic DNA was extracted from the blood cell samples with the Qiagen DNeasy Blood Extraction Kit. From a lookup of the germline V gene, CDR1 and CDR2 are SGHVS and FQNEAQ. V loses 5 bases, J loses 3 bases, and the germline ends lie 23 bases apart. From its cysteine to its phenylalanine, the CDR3 spans 17 amino acids. Only the CDR3 portion is preserved as DNA: 51 bases, with reading frame beginning at the first base. Libraries were prepared through the immunoSEQ multiplex PCR assay. For the multiplex PCR, a mixture combining 60 forward primers for TCR Vbeta segments and 13 reverse primers for TCR Jbeta segments was used. The CDR3 region of rearranged TCR beta genes was amplified from genomic DNA with a multiplex PCR assay. Amplified TCR beta libraries were sequenced as 87-base-pair reads on the Illumina HiSeq System. The study's processing was this. A later analysis counted about 82 million unique TCR beta chains across the 550 to 700 repertoires, and some 11 million of these chains were shared by at least two donors. A nearest-neighbor algorithm error-corrected the raw reads and collapsed the reads into unique sequences, merging closely related sequences to remove PCR and sequencing errors. CDR3 sequences were aligned to IMGT reference sequences to assign V, D and J gene segments. For a sequence to be retained, at least a six-nucleotide match to both a V gene segment and a J gene segment was required. A rearrangement counted as productive if the CDR3 had no stop codons and remained in frame with V and J, and every other rearrangement counted as non-productive. Following IMGT convention, CDR3 was defined as the stretch from the second conserved V-encoded cysteine up to the conserved J-encoded phenylalanine. In an earlier analysis of approximately 500 of the donors, sequences lacking an unambiguous match to a single V gene segment were excluded. In an earlier analysis of approximately 590 of the donors, V segments were called functional above 56.7% productive rearrangements and were called segregating when the between-donor standard deviation exceeded 5%. A statistical classification framework was built for diagnosing cytomegalovirus status from the catalog of TCR beta chain sequences. V and J gene assignment, in a later analysis, came from comparing TCR nucleotide sequences with IMGT/GENE-DB human TR gene sequences. In a later analysis, CDR3 sequences and most-parsimonious VDJ recombination scenarios were assigned using the TCRdist pipeline. In a later analysis, each TCR beta chain was defined by its CDR3 amino acid sequence together with its V-gene family, and reads without a unique V-gene family were excluded. In a later analysis, 500 to 650 highly shared, low-generation-probability nucleotide sequences were removed to address suspected cross-contamination and a sequencing artifact. A later analysis calculated a clonal expansion index for each public chain from normalized within-repertoire ranks of inferred template counts. In a later analysis, generation probabilities were computed using a VDJ recombination model fitted to out-of-frame rearrangements, and the results were checked against IGoR. A later analysis scored TCR-TCR, TCR-HLA and TCR-CMV co-occurrence with hypergeometric tests, applying a repertoire-size bias correction to TCR pairs. In a later analysis, false discovery rates were estimated by permuting HLA or CMV assignments 20 times. In a later analysis, co-occurring TCRs were grouped using DBSCAN, with TCRdist sequence similarity added in when clustering inside HLA-allele-positive subsets. Co-occurrence clustering excluded repertoires with fewer than 30,000 or more than 120,000 public chains, plus five with anomalous nucleotide sharing. The clones in this table, taken by TCRdb from immuneACCESS, are in-frame only. Not every clone is retained; where verified, under half of the shortfall comes from an unresolved V gene, and the cause of the rest is unknown. V, J and clone size are taken as reported in that table, and D and trimming were inferred from the DNA itself. For this sample the table gives roughly 190,000 clones, of which around 75% were detected only once. The ten largest account for 1.5% to 2% of the sample.

The sample taken for sequencing was PBMCs. The TCR originated in a woman in her thirties in good health and CMV-seronegative. This chain is built from TRBV7-8 and TRBJ2-7; TRBD2 is a weak D gene call, 6 bases matching. The CDR3 protein sequence reads: CASSPTTSPIIVYEQYF. The DNA reads TGTGCCAGCAGCCCAACCACTAGCCCGATTATCGTCTACGAGCAGTACTTC. Outside the CDR3, residues come from the reference TRBV7-8 and TRBJ2-7 proteins, so the full variable domain is: GAGVSQSPRYKVAKRGQDVALRCDPISGHVSLFWYQQALGQGPEFLTYFQNEAQLDKSGLPSDRFFAERPEGSVSTLKIQRTQQEDSAVYLCASSPTTSPIIVYEQYFGPGTRLTVT.